This section outlines one T cell receptor beta chain sequence together with its context. Its specificity is unknown. The sample comes from a study of shared clonotypes between healthy human individuals. The overall study: Per donor, CD8 memory used one plate, CD8 naive used two, CD4 memory used three and CD4 naive used three.

Some clones are missing from TCRdb's copy, which holds only in-frame ones; the method was immunoSEQ multiplex PCR. The sample carries millions of clones, around nine tenths recorded once. The study's findings and limits: Rarefaction revealed incomplete sorted-subset sequencing despite large depth. In four donors, about 5% of naive CD4 clonotypes appeared in common.

Donors were Caucasian adults residing in Nashville, Tennessee, USA. V shed 2 bases and J shed 5 bases, with 18 bases lying between them. CDR1 and CDR2 from the germline V gene are MNHEY and SVGAGI. CDR3 length equals 16 residues. The origin of this receptor is a man aged 18-30 years in good health. The V call is TRBV6-5, the J call TRBJ2-5; D remains unclear. The source material was naive CD4+ T cells sorted from blood. Regarding subset: CD45RA+ positively selected. For the CDR3, the DNA is TGTGCCAGCAGTTACGCCCCCGACTCCGCATGGGAGACCCAGTACTTC. It specifies CASSYAPDSAWETQYF.